This T cell receptor beta chain appears in the sequencing data of a study of T cell changes during pregnancy in multiple sclerosis. The method was immunoSEQ multiplex PCR; TCRdb's version includes in-frame clones alone and lacks a portion of them. In the table there are about 40,000 clones, 90% to 95% of which are singletons. Germline CDR1 reads SEHNR; CDR2 reads FQNEAQ (reference sequence). Trimming pared 5 bases from V and 5 bases from J, leaving 10 bases between. This CDR3 contains 13 residues. The source of this sequence is a female donor with multiple sclerosis, enrolled in a pregnancy study. The chain recombines TRBV7-9 with TRBJ1-5, with no clear D. The sample was CD4+ T cells from peripheral blood mononuclear cells, taken after pregnancy. CDR3 loop: CASSHVGDQPQHF. The CDR3 coding sequence is TGTGCCAGCAGCCACGTCGGAGATCAGCCCCAGCATTTT.